The next 14 T cell receptor beta chains were all read from a single sample in a study of shared clonotypes between healthy human individuals. Generated by immunoSEQ multiplex PCR, the TCRdb table keeps only in-frame clones and is missing some. The table records approximately 2.5 million clones, around nine tenths of them present only once. Sequencing was done on a sample of naive CD4+ T cells sorted from blood. Subset described: CD45RA+ positively selected. These receptors came from a man aged 18 to 29 in good health.

The V and J genes are TRBV28 and TRBJ1-2, with D hard to call. Between the trimmed V and J ends, which lost 4 bases and 5 bases, there was a span of 20 bases. From germline, CDR1 is MDHEN and CDR2 SYDVKM. The CDR3 length is 16 residues. The CDR3 region is CASSSFLGASFYGYTF. The CDR3 DNA is TGTGCCAGCAGTTCGTTCCTGGGAGCGTCCTTTTATGGCTACACCTTC.

The rearrangement uses TRBV9 and TRBJ2-5; weak D call: TRBD2 (8 bases). This CDR3 spans 18 amino acids. Germline V gene data show CDR1 as SGDLS and CDR2 as YYNGEE. V gave up 4 bases and J gave up 1 base, with 23 bases separating them. In nucleotides, the CDR3 is TGTGCCAGCAGCCCCTCCTTGAATAGCGGGACAGTCCAAGAGACCCAGTACTTC. Translating it yields CASSPSLNSGTVQETQYF.

The table lists this clone with a count of one. This chain joins TRBV14 and TRBJ1-1; D is unresolved. CDR1 and CDR2 (germline): SGHDN, FVKESK. The CDR3 consists of 13 residues. The ends were cut back, 1 base at V and 1 base at J, with 4 bases in the middle. The CDR3 spells CASSQVPNTEAFF. The DNA for the CDR3 is TGTGCCAGCAGCCAAGTACCGAACACTGAAGCTTTCTTT.

J is TRBJ1-1 and V is TRBV5-1; D remains ambiguous. The V gene lost 3 bases and the J gene lost 8 bases, with 11 bases spanning the gap. Germline CDR1 reads SGHRS; CDR2 reads YFSETQ. This CDR3 is built from 12 residues. CDR3 DNA sequence: TGCGCCAGCAGCTCCCGGGTAGTCGAAGCTTTCTTT. This gives the protein CASSSRVVEAFF.

The chain carries TRBV10-1 and TRBJ2-7; possibly TRBD2 for D (5 bases). V was trimmed by 0 bases and J by 3 bases, leaving 9 bases between them. The germline CDR1 and CDR2 sequences are WNHNN and SYGVQD (reference sequence). The CDR3 consists of 14 residues. This chain's CDR3 is CASSESTGNYEQYF. The CDR3 DNA reads as TGCGCCAGCAGTGAGTCGACCGGGAACTACGAGCAGTACTTC.

The V and J genes are TRBV6-6 and TRBJ2-2; possibly TRBD1 for D (5 bases). V gave up 2 bases and J gave up 1 base, with 11 bases separating them. This CDR3 has 16 residues. Germline V gene lookup returns CDR1 MNHNY and CDR2 SVGAGI (reference sequence). The CDR3, as DNA: TGTGCCAGCAGTTACGTTCAGGGTCTGAACACCGGGGAGCTGTTTTTT. Translated, it gives CASSYVQGLNTGELFF.

The J gene is TRBJ2-5, the V gene TRBV6-5; 8 positions agree with TRBD1. From germline, CDR1 is MNHEY and CDR2 SVGAGI. The CDR3 length is 15 residues. V lost 6 bases and J lost 2; bases outside the gene matches: 8. The CDR3 spells CASSADRVQQETQYF. The CDR3 DNA follows: TGTGCCAGCAGCGCGGACAGGGTACAACAAGAGACCCAGTACTTC.

The chain employs TRBV9 and TRBJ1-1; a possible D gene is TRBD1 (5 bases). V was cut by 3 bases and J by 1 base, with 13 bases left in between. CDR3 length equals 15 residues. Germline loops: CDR1 SGDLS, CDR2 YYNGEE. CDR3 sequence: CASSGGQTSNTEAFF. The CDR3 region has the DNA TGTGCCAGCAGCGGAGGACAAACCTCGAACACTGAAGCTTTCTTT.

This clone appeared once. The rearrangement joins TRBV2 to TRBJ2-3; perhaps TRBD2 as D (6 bases). V was cut by 3 bases and J by 5 bases, with 9 bases left in between. Germline CDR1 reads SNHLY; CDR2 reads FYNNEI. There are 13 residues in the CDR3. Here the CDR3 DNA reads TGTGCCAGCAGTGAGCGGAGGGGAGATACGCAGTATTTT. It specifies CASSERRGDTQYF. The variable domain in full, completed from reference TRBV2 and TRBJ2-3, reads EPEVTQTPSHQVTQMGQEVILRCVPISNHLYFYWYRQILGQKVEFLVSFYNNEISEKSEIFDDQFSVERPDGSNFTLKIRSTKLEDSAMYFCASSERRGDTQYFGPGTRLTVL.

The CDR3 region has the DNA TGTGCCAGCAGCCACCGAGGCGGGGAGACCCAGTACTTC. It specifies CASSHRGGETQYF. The chain combines TRBV7-8 with TRBJ2-5; possibly TRBD2 for D (5 bases). CDR3 length: 13 residues. V lost 5 bases to trimming and J lost 5 bases, with 12 bases between them. Germline values: CDR1 SGHVS, CDR2 FQNEAQ.

This sequence joins TRBV11-2 and TRBJ1-1, with no clear D. Germline V gene data show CDR1 as SGHAT and CDR2 as FQNNGV. The CDR3 extends over 14 amino acids. Trimming removed 4 bases at V and 0 bases at J, with 9 bases between. Here the CDR3 DNA reads TGTGCCAGCAGCTCCGTAAGCCTGAACACTGAAGCTTTCTTT. Amino acids: CASSSVSLNTEAFF.

The chain recombines TRBV28 with TRBJ1-2, with unresolved D. The V and J ends lost 6 bases and 7 bases respectively, with 12 bases between them. CDR1 and CDR2 (germline): MDHEN, SYDVKM. CDR3 size: 12 residues. CDR3 bases: TGTGCCAGCAGACCCTCGGGTTCTGGCTACACCTTC. As protein: CASRPSGSGYTF.

This clone showed up just a few times. This sample includes further DNA sequences coding for the same CDR3. V and J are TRBV4-1 and TRBJ1-5, with D uncertain. The V end was cut by 1 base, the J end by 6 bases, with 4 bases between. The CDR3 extends over 12 amino acids. Germline CDR1 reads MGHRA; CDR2 reads YSYEKL. CDR3 DNA: TGCGCCAGCAGCCAAGCGGGTCAGCCCCAGCATTTT. Amino acid sequence: CASSQAGQPQHF.

V is TRBV4-3 and J is TRBJ2-7, with D possibly TRBD2 on 6 matching bases. The CDR3 runs 15 residues. Germline values: CDR1 LGHNA, CDR2 YSLEER. Trimming stripped 4 bases from V and 6 bases from J, with 19 bases between. CDR3 in DNA: TGCGCCAGCAGCCGTTTACTAGGAGGGTTAGGCGAGCAGTACTTC. The encoded protein is CASSRLLGGLGEQYF.